This T cell receptor (beta chain) appears in the sequencing data of a study of cytomegalovirus exposure and HLA in healthy donors. The study, taken as a whole, reports: Using a false discovery rate of 0.05, a later analysis showed that about 16,000 TCR beta sequences were associated with HLA alleles. CMV serostatus was the only immune exposure information that was available. Later, TCR association rates were found to vary by HLA locus, highest for DRB1 and lowest for HLA-C.

Primers: 60 Vbeta forward and 13 Jbeta reverse. Repertoires were generated with immunoSEQ multiplex PCR, while TCRdb's copy carries only in-frame clones and drops some. The sample yields over 100,000 clones, roughly four fifths seen once. From germline, CDR1 is SNHLY and CDR2 FYNNEI. CDR3 size: 14 residues. With 8 bases clipped from V and 8 bases from J, the junction kept 9 bases outside the gene matches. Of note for this clone: Antigen: not known.

This receptor was taken from a man aged 25 to 40 in good health and CMV-seropositive. Input material: PBMCs. The V gene is TRBV2, the J gene TRBJ1-6; 7 bases fit TRBD1. The CDR3 coding sequence is TGTGCCAGCCAGAGACAGGGCAGAGATTCACCCCTCCACTTT. This sequence encodes CASQRQGRDSPLHF.